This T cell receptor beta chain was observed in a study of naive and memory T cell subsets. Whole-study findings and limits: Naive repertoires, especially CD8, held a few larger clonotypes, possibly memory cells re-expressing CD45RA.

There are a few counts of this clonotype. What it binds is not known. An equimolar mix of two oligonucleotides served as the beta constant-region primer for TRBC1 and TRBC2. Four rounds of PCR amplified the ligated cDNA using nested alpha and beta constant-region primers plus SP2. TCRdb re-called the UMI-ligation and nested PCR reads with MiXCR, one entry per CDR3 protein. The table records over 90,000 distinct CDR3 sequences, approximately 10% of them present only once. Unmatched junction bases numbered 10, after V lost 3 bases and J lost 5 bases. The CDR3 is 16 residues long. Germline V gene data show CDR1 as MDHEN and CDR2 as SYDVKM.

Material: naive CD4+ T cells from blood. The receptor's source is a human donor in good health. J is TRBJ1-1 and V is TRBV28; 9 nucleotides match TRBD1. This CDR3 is CASSFPDRGGRTEAFF. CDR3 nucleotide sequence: TGTGCCAGCAGTTTTCCGGACAGGGGAGGTAGGACTGAAGCTTTCTTT. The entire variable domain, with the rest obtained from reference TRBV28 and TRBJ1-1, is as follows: DVKVTQSSRYLVKRTGEKVFLECVQDMDHENMFWYRQDPGLGLRLIYFSYDVKMKEKGDIPEGYSVSREKKERFSLILESASTNQTSMYLCASSFPDRGGRTEAFFGQGTRLTVV.